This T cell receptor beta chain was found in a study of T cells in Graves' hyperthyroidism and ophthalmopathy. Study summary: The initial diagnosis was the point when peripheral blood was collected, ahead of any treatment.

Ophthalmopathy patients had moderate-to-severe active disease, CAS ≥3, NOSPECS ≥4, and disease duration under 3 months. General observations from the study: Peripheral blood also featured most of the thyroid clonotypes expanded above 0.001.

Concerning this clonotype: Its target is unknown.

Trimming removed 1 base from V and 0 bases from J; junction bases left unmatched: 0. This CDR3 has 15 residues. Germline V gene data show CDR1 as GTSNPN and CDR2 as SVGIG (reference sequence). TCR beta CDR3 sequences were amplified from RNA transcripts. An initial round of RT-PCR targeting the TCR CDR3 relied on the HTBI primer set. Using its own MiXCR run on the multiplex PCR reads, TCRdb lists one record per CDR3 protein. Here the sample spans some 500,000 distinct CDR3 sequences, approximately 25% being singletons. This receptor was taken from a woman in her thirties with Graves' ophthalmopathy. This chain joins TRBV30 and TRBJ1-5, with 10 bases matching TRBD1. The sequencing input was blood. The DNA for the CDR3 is TGTGCCTGGAGTGGGGACAGGGGTAGCAATCAGCCCCAGCATTTT. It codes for CAWSGDRGSNQPQHF.